The following is a T cell receptor beta chain sequence with its context. What it recognizes is unknown. At the DNA level, this CDR3 is encoded by other sequences in the same sample as well. This sample was included in a study of shared clonotypes between healthy human individuals. Whole-study results and caveats: Read depth was anticipated to influence clonotype sharing among donors. Compared with clonotypes that all four donors shared, non-shared clonotypes had lower generation probabilities.

Positive CCR7 selection of CD45RO-negative cells yielded the naive CD8 cells, and terminally differentiated effector memory CD45RA+ cells were excluded. Profiled with immunoSEQ multiplex PCR; TCRdb holds only in-frame clones, not every one. The profile shows roughly 2 million clones, 85% to 95% of them singletons. This clonotype originated in a young man in good health. The sample comprised naive CD8+ T cells sorted from blood.

The CDR3 region is CASSQGPPGLAGSYEQYF. The CDR3 region has the DNA TGCGCCAGCAGCCAAGGACCACCTGGACTAGCGGGCTCCTACGAGCAGTACTTC. This chain links TRBV4-1 with TRBJ2-7; 11 bases align to TRBD2. CDR1 MGHRA and CDR2 YSYEKL come from the germline V gene. This CDR3 is 18 amino acids long. Trimming at V came to 1 base and at J to 0 bases, leaving 8 bases not matched to a gene.